Below are 22 T cell receptor beta chains sequenced from a single sample in a study of patients and donors after allogeneic stem cell transplantation. TCRdb processed the RT-PCR reads anew with MiXCR; each CDR3 protein has one entry. The table lists about 70,000 distinct CDR3 sequences, about a quarter of them singletons. The sequencing sample was made of blood, either unsorted or a sorted T cell fraction (not recorded which). The receptors here all came from a human donor who was either an allogeneic HSCT recipient or a stem cell or donor lymphocyte infusion donor (not recorded which). It is not recorded whose cells these are; they may come from a transplant donor.

V is TRBV7-9 and J is TRBJ1-2, with D uncertain. The ends were cut back, 4 bases at V and 2 bases at J, with 8 bases in the middle. The CDR3 totals 13 residues. Germline V gene sequence: CDR1 SEHNR, CDR2 FQNEAQ (reference sequence). The CDR3 loop reads CASSSQANYGYTF. The CDR3, as DNA: TGTGCCAGCAGCTCTCAGGCCAACTATGGCTACACCTTC.

The rearrangement links TRBV7-2 to TRBJ1-4; no reliable D call. The CDR3 spans 15 residues. Germline V CDR1 and CDR2: SGHTA, FQGNSA. The V end was cut by 1 base, the J end by 7 bases, with 13 bases between. Written as DNA, the CDR3 is TGTGCCAGCAGCTTAGGTTTAAGCTTTGGTGAAAAACTGTTTTTT. Translated: CASSLGLSFGEKLFF.

This clonotype was seen once. Here the CDR3 reads CSAQTSGSTGELFF. The CDR3 DNA follows: TGCAGTGCGCAGACTAGCGGGAGTACCGGGGAGCTGTTTTTT. The V call is TRBV20-1, the J call TRBJ2-2; 12 nucleotides agree with TRBD2. J was trimmed by 5 bases and V by 6 bases; bases with no gene match: 4. This CDR3 region has 14 residues. Looked up from germline, CDR1 is DFQATT and CDR2 is SNEGSKA (reference sequence).

V is TRBV5-1 and J is TRBJ2-3, with 7 bases fitting TRBD2. The germline V gene encodes CDR1 SGHRS and CDR2 YFSETQ. This CDR3 region has 15 residues. The V gene end was trimmed by 2 bases and the J gene end by 5 bases; junction bases not matched to a gene: 8. This CDR3 is CASSFSGLGGDTQYF. The CDR3 bases are TGCGCCAGCAGCTTTAGCGGGCTGGGGGGAGATACGCAGTATTTT.

This clonotype was found a few times. This chain joins TRBV20-1 and TRBJ2-7; TRBD2 aligns across 8 bases. The V and J ends lost 1 base and 3 bases, in that order; junction bases with no gene match: 5. The CDR3 runs to 14 residues. Germline-derived CDR1 and CDR2 are DFQATT and SNEGSKA (reference sequence). This chain's CDR3 is CSARGRGALYEQYF. Here the CDR3 DNA reads TGCAGTGCTAGAGGGCGGGGGGCCCTCTACGAGCAGTACTTC.

This chain links TRBV4-2 with TRBJ2-1; D remains ambiguous. The CDR3 extends over 16 amino acids. CDR1 is LGHNA and CDR2 is YNFKEQ in the germline V gene. Trimming removed 0 bases at V and 4 bases at J, with 13 bases between. The DNA of the CDR3 is TGTGCCAGCAGCCAAGATCCACGGGCCAGTTACAATGAGCAGTTCTTC. Its translation is CASSQDPRASYNEQFF.

This clonotype was detected only once. The genes are TRBV7-9 and TRBJ2-3, with 13 bases fitting TRBD2. Per germline, CDR1 SEHNR and CDR2 FQNEAQ (reference sequence). The CDR3 covers 16 residues. J lost 5 bases, V lost 4 bases, and 6 bases had no gene match. CDR3 amino acids: CASSSGLAGRKDTQYF. For the CDR3, the DNA is TGTGCCAGCAGCTCGGGACTAGCGGGAAGAAAAGATACGCAGTATTTT.

The rearrangement uses TRBV5-1 and TRBJ1-3; D is undetermined. Germline V gives CDR1 SGHRS, CDR2 YFSETQ. V lost 2 bases, J lost 4 bases, and 10 bases lay in between. The CDR3 length is 14 residues. CDR3 region: CASSFEGRGNTIYF. Here the CDR3 DNA reads TGCGCCAGCAGCTTCGAAGGGAGGGGAAACACCATATATTTT.

The chain employs TRBV5-1 and TRBJ2-3, with D possibly being TRBD1 or TRBD2 (5 bases each). Germline V CDR1 and CDR2: SGHRS, YFSETQ. Between the trimmed V and J ends, which lost 0 bases and 0 bases, there was a span of 11 bases. The CDR3 sequence is 16 residues long. The CDR3 region has the DNA TGCGCCAGCAGCTTGGGAGGGGCCGGTAGCACAGATACGCAGTATTTT. It is translated as CASSLGGAGSTDTQYF.

This clonotype turned up a few times. The chain carries TRBV20-1 and TRBJ1-2; D not certain. The CDR3 loop spans 13 amino acids. Germline CDR1 DFQATT, CDR2 SNEGSKA (reference sequence). V was trimmed by 2 bases and J by 3 bases, leaving 10 bases between them. The CDR3 nucleotides are TGCAGTGCTAGATCGGGGAAGGACTATGGCTACACCTTC. Translating it yields CSARSGKDYGYTF.

On this clonotype: This clone may be a read error of a much larger clone one base away. The genes are TRBV12-3 or TRBV12-4 and TRBJ1-2; D remains ambiguous. The CDR3 covers 11 residues. V was pared by 4 bases and J by 8 bases, with 8 bases between. CDR3 sequence (DNA): TGTGCCAGCAGTTCACGAGCAGGCTACACCTTC. Its protein product is CASSSRAGYTF.

This clonotype was counted between two and nine times. The V call is TRBV12-3 or TRBV12-4, the J call TRBJ2-7, with 8 bases lining up with TRBD2. The V segment lost 6 bases and the J segment 1 base; nucleotides outside the gene matches: 5. The CDR3 totals 14 residues. Written as DNA, the CDR3 is TGTGCCAGCAGCCAAGGGACTAGTTCCTACGAGCAGTACTTC. Encoded protein: CASSQGTSSYEQYF.

There are a few counts of this clonotype. The chain is built from TRBV20-1 and TRBJ2-1; D is ambiguous. The CDR3 has 12 residues. V shed 5 bases and J shed 0 bases, with 5 bases lying between them. Germline CDR1 reads DFQATT; CDR2 reads SNEGSKA (reference sequence). The DNA for the CDR3 is TGCAGTGCTTGGAGCTCCTACAATGAGCAGTTCTTC. It codes for CSAWSSYNEQFF.

The sample holds a few counts of this clonotype. The chain is built from TRBV12-3 or TRBV12-4 and TRBJ1-1; 7 bases match TRBD1. V was pared by 6 bases and J by 4 bases, with 11 bases of the junction left unmatched. The CDR3 is 15 amino acids. The CDR3 protein is CASSPRQGWSTEAFF. The CDR3 DNA is TGTGCCAGCAGCCCAAGACAGGGTTGGAGCACTGAAGCTTTCTTT.

This rearrangement joins TRBV11-3 to TRBJ1-2; the D is unclear. CDR3 length: 17 residues. V was clipped by 0 bases and J by 4 bases, with 18 bases between them. Germline-derived CDR1 and CDR2 are SGHNT and YENEEA. CDR3 sequence reads: CASSLDSNAWAGYGYTF. Here the CDR3 DNA reads TGTGCCAGCAGCTTAGACTCTAACGCCTGGGCTGGCTATGGCTACACCTTC.

This rearrangement joins TRBV27 to TRBJ2-7; TRBD1 might be the D (6 bases). The V gene's germline CDR1 is MNHEY and CDR2 SMNVEV (reference sequence). The CDR3 contains 13 residues. The V end was cut by 2 bases, the J end by 7 bases, with 12 bases between. For the CDR3, the DNA is TGTGCCAGCAGTTTAACAGGGCCGGGGGAGCAGTACTTC. Amino acids: CASSLTGPGEQYF.

The chain links TRBV18 to TRBJ2-2; D is unclear. Trimming cost V 4 bases and J 2 bases, with 17 bases left between them. This CDR3 is built from 17 residues. The germline V gene encodes CDR1 KGHSH and CDR2 LQKENI. The DNA for the CDR3 is TGTGCCAGCTCACGATTTCTGTATGACTCTAACACCGGGGAGCTGTTTTTT. Its translation: CASSRFLYDSNTGELFF.

V and J are TRBV4-2 and TRBJ1-6; D is perhaps TRBD1 (5 bases). Germline lookup yields CDR1 LGHNA and CDR2 YNFKEQ. Trimming removed 1 base at V and 6 bases at J, with 19 bases between. CDR3 length: 18 residues. The CDR3 DNA is TGTGCCAGCAGCCAAGTAAACACTGTGACAGACCCTAATTCACCCCTCCACTTT. Translation: CASSQVNTVTDPNSPLHF.

In nucleotides, the CDR3 is TGTGCCAGCACTCAGGGCGGGGCCTACGAGCAGTACTTC. Amino acids: CASTQGGAYEQYF. The J gene is TRBJ2-7, the V gene TRBV7-9, with a tentative D call TRBD2 (6 bases). V shed 7 bases and J shed 2 bases, with 12 bases lying between them. Germline V gene data show CDR1 as SEHNR and CDR2 as FQNEAQ (reference sequence). This CDR3 comprises 13 residues.

Only a few counts were recorded for this clonotype. The chain joins TRBV5-5 to TRBJ1-4; no clear D. Trimming stripped 5 bases from V and 5 bases from J, with 13 bases between. There are 14 residues in the CDR3. CDR1 is SGHKS and CDR2 is YYEKEE in the germline V gene (reference sequence). DNA for the CDR3: TGTGCCAGCAGAACCGGGCTGAGGAATGAAAAACTGTTTTTT. This sequence encodes CASRTGLRNEKLFF.

This clonotype turned up a few times. DNA of the CDR3: TGTGCCAGCAGCGGACCGGGACGGAACTCGAATGAAAAACTGTTTTTT. Translating gives CASSGPGRNSNEKLFF. This chain links TRBV7-9 with TRBJ1-4, with D tentatively TRBD1 (5 bases). V lost 5 bases to trimming and J lost 5 bases, with 18 bases between them. The CDR3 is 16 amino acids. Germline CDR1 and CDR2: SEHNR and FQNEAQ (reference sequence).

This clonotype was found a few times. The chain recombines TRBV24-1 with TRBJ2-5; maybe TRBD2 (5 bases). The V gene's germline CDR1 is KGHDR and CDR2 SFDVKD. The CDR3 is made up of 13 amino acids. Trimming stripped 2 bases from V and 2 bases from J, with 5 bases between. CDR3: CATSDWTQETQYF. In DNA, the CDR3 is TGTGCCACCAGTGATTGGACTCAAGAGACCCAGTACTTC.